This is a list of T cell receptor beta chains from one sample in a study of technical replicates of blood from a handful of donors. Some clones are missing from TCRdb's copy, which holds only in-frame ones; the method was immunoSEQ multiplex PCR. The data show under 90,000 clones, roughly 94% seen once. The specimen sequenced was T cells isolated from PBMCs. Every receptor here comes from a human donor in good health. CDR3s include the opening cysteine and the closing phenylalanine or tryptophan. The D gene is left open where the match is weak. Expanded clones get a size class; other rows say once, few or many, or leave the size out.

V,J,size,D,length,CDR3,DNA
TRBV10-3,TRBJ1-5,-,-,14,CAISGGGINQPQHF,TGTGCCATCAGTGGAGGGGGAATCAATCAGCCCCAGCATTTT
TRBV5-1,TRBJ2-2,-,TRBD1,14,CASSLGTGSGELFF,TGCGCCAGCAGCTTGGGGACAGGGTCCGGGGAGCTGTTTTTT
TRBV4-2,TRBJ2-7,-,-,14,CASSRRSLLDEQYF,TGTGCCAGCAGCCGGCGGTCCCTGTTAGACGAGCAGTACTTC
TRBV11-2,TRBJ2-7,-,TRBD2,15,CASSPTSGRRYEQYF,TGTGCCAGCAGCCCGACTAGCGGGAGAAGATACGAGCAGTACTTC
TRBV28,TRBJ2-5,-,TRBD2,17,CASSSPLSGGLQETQYF,TGTGCCAGCAGCTCCCCTTTGAGCGGGGGACTCCAAGAGACCCAGTACTTC
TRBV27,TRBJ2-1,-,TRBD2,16,CASSLRGTSNYNEQFF,TGTGCCAGCAGTTTACGTGGGACTAGTAACTACAATGAGCAGTTCTTC
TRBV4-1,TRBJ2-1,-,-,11,CASSPGHEQFF,TGCGCCAGCAGCCCAGGGCATGAGCAGTTCTTC
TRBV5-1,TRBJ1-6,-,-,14,CASSSDSLNSPLHF,TGCGCCAGCAGCTCAGACAGCTTGAATTCACCCCTCCACTTT
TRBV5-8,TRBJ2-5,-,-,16,CASSFREPGPQETQYF,TGTGCCAGCAGCTTCAGGGAACCGGGTCCGCAAGAGACCCAGTACTTC
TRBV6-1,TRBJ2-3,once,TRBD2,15,CASSVAGASTDTQYF,TGTGCCAGCAGTGTGGCGGGAGCAAGTACAGATACGCAGTATTTT
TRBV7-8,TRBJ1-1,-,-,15,CASSLRLQGRTEAFF,TGTGCCAGCAGCTTAAGGTTGCAGGGGCGAACTGAAGCTTTCTTT
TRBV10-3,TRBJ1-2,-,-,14,CAISEAQGFYGYTF,TGTGCCATCAGTGAAGCCCAGGGATTCTATGGCTACACCTTC
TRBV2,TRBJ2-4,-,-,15,CASRGPGLAKNIQYF,TGTGCCAGCAGAGGTCCGGGGTTAGCCAAAAACATTCAGTACTTC
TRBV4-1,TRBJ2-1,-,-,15,CASSTRGANRPWQFF,TGCGCCAGCAGCACCCGGGGGGCTAACCGCCCGTGGCAGTTCTTC
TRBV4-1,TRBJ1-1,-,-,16,CASSPGERVRDTEAFF,TGCGCCAGCAGCCCTGGGGAGAGGGTCCGAGACACTGAAGCTTTCTTT
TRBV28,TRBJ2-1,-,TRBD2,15,CASSLAGGPKYEQFF,TGTGCCAGCAGTTTAGCGGGAGGGCCGAAGTATGAGCAGTTCTTC
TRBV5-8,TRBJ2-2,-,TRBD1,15,CASSFGQGVGGELFF,TGTGCCAGCAGCTTTGGACAGGGGGTCGGCGGGGAGCTGTTTTTT
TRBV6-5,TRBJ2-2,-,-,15,CASSFGDSGTGELFF,TGTGCCAGTTCGTTTGGGGACTCGGGCACCGGGGAGCTGTTTTTT
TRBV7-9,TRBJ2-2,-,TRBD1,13,CASNEGATGELFF,TGTGCCAGCAACGAGGGGGCAACCGGGGAGCTGTTTTTT
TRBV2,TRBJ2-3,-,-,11,CATSGTDTQYF,TGTGCCACATCGGGGACAGATACGCAGTATTTT
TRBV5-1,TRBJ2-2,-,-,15,CASSLGHRNTGELFF,TGCGCCAGCAGCTTGGGGCACAGGAACACCGGGGAGCTGTTTTTT
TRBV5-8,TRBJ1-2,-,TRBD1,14,CASSTDKGAGGYTF,TGTGCCAGCAGCACTGACAAGGGGGCGGGAGGCTACACCTTC
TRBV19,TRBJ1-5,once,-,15,CASTRAGVGNQPQHF,TGTGCCAGTACCAGGGCAGGGGTGGGTAATCAGCCCCAGCATTTT
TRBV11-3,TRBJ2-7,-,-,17,CASSLSRLAASSYEQYF,TGTGCCAGCAGCTTATCACGACTGGCGGCGAGCTCCTACGAGCAGTACTTC
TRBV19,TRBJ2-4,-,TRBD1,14,CASRQGAPKNIQYF,TGTGCCAGCAGACAGGGGGCGCCAAAAAACATTCAGTACTTC
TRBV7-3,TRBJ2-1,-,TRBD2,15,CASSLTSGVYNEQFF,TGTGCCAGCAGCCTGACTAGCGGGGTCTACAATGAGCAGTTCTTC
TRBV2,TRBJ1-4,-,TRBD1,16,CASKLGQVATNEKLFF,TGTGCCAGTAAATTAGGACAGGTTGCAACTAATGAAAAACTGTTTTTT
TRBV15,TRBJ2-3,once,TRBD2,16,CATSGREGIGTDTQYF,TGTGCCACCAGCGGGAGGGAGGGAATAGGCACAGATACGCAGTATTTT
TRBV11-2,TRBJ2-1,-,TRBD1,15,CASSLDRETYNEQFF,TGTGCCAGCAGCCTCGACAGGGAAACCTACAATGAGCAGTTCTTC
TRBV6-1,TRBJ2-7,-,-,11,CASSVWPGQYF,TGTGCCAGCAGTGTATGGCCGGGGCAGTACTTC
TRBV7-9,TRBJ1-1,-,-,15,CASSPFRHRRTEAFF,TGTGCCAGCAGCCCGTTCAGACATAGGCGCACTGAAGCTTTCTTT
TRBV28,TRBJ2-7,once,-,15,CASSLRHLITYEQYF,TGTGCCAGCAGTTTAAGACACTTGATTACCTACGAGCAGTACTTC
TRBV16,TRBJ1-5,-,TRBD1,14,CASRQWDRNQPQHF,TGTGCCAGCAGACAATGGGACAGAAATCAGCCCCAGCATTTT
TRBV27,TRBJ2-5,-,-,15,CASSPPPGYQETQYF,TGTGCCAGCAGTCCCCCCCCAGGGTACCAAGAGACCCAGTACTTC
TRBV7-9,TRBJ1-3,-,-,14,CASSLQTSGNTIYF,TGTGCCAGCAGCCTACAGACCTCTGGAAACACCATATATTTT
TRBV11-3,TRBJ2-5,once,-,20,CASSFPYNRGRGGYQETQYF,TGTGCCAGCAGCTTCCCATACAACAGGGGGCGCGGGGGGTACCAAGAGACCCAGTACTTC
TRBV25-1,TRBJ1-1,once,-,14,CARRTYRMNTEAFF,TGTGCCCGAAGGACATACCGCATGAACACTGAAGCTTTCTTT
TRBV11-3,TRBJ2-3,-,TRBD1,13,CASGQGEKDTQYF,TGTGCCAGTGGACAGGGCGAGAAAGATACGCAGTATTTT
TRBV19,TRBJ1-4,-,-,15,CASSTRGTLNEKLFF,TGTGCCAGTAGTACCCGAGGGACACTTAATGAAAAACTGTTTTTT
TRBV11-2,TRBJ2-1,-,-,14,CASSLVPHHNEQFF,TGTGCCAGCAGCTTAGTTCCCCATCACAATGAGCAGTTCTTC
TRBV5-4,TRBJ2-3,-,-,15,CASSTYLGSGYTQYF,TGTGCCAGCAGCACCTATCTCGGGAGCGGTTATACGCAGTATTTT
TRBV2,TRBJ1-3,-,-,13,CASSDRSGNTIYF,TGTGCCAGCAGTGACAGATCTGGAAACACCATATATTTT
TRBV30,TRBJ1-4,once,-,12,CAWSVLGGLLFF,TGTGCCTGGAGTGTATTGGGGGGACTACTGTTTTTT
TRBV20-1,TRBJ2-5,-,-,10,CSARLETQYF,TGCAGTGCTAGACTCGAGACCCAGTACTTC
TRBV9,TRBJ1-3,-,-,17,CASSVATIGAEGNTIYF,TGTGCCAGCAGCGTAGCTACGATTGGGGCAGAAGGAAACACCATATATTTT